A selection of T cell receptor beta chains follows, all from one sample in a study of prognosis after radiotherapy for stage I lung cancer. One entry per CDR3 protein, called by TCRdb with MiXCR from the multiplex PCR reads. Of roughly 20,000 distinct CDR3 sequences listed, around three fifths are singletons. The sequencing here drew on PBMCs, taken before or after stereotactic body radiation therapy (not recorded which). The source of these receptors is a donor at least 50 years old with non-small cell lung cancer. The CDR3 runs from the conserved cysteine through the conserved F or W. A D gene is named only where the DNA matches it firmly. Clone size is not always given. Where it is, it says once, few, many or a class for expanded clones.

TRBV6-1	many	-	TRBJ2-2	TGTGCCAGCACCTACCCAGGGGCGGGGCAAGCGAACACCGGGGAGCTGTTTTTT	CASTYPGAGQANTGELFF
TRBV13	few	-	TRBJ1-2	TGTGCCAGCAGCTTAGTTGGTACGGGCTACACCTTC	CASSLVGTGYTF
TRBV28	-	-	TRBJ1-5	TGTGCCAGCAGTTTATTGGGGCGGGGTAAAAATCAGCCCCAGCATTTT	CASSLLGRGKNQPQHF
TRBV7-2	-	-	TRBJ2-7	TGTGCCAGCATCCAGACCAGTGGGAAGGGCTACGAGCAGTACTTC	CASIQTSGKGYEQYF
TRBV6-2/TRBV6-3	-	TRBD2	TRBJ2-7	TGTGCCAGCATTTTTCACTCCTTCGGGACTAGCGGGGTTAGCTCCTACGAGCAGTACTTC	CASIFHSFGTSGVSSYEQYF
TRBV2	once	TRBD2	TRBJ2-2	TGTGCCAGCAGTCCCGGACTAGCGGAGAACACCGGGGAGCTGTTTTTT	CASSPGLAENTGELFF
TRBV6-1	-	-	TRBJ2-6	TGTGCCACCACCCTAACAACGTGGCTCTCTGGGTCCAACGTCCTGACTTTC	CATTLTTWLSGSNVLTF
TRBV7-9	-	-	TRBJ2-6	TGTGCCAGCATCGTCGGAACACTCGGCTCTGGGGCCAACGTCCTGACTTTC	CASIVGTLGSGANVLTF
TRBV27	once	-	TRBJ1-6	TGTGCCAGCAGTAGCTCCTATAATTCACCCCTCCACTTT	CASSSSYNSPLHF
TRBV7-2	many	-	TRBJ2-3	TGTGCCAGCAGCTTCTTCCCGACCAGCACAGATACGCAGTATTTT	CASSFFPTSTDTQYF
TRBV6-1	many	-	TRBJ1-1	TGTGCCAGCAGCCGAGGGGCGACTGGGAACACTGAAGCTTTCTTT	CASSRGATGNTEAFF
TRBV7-9	many	TRBD1	TRBJ2-5	TGTGCCAGCAGCCTCCGACAGGGTGAAGTAGAGACCCAGTACTTC	CASSLRQGEVETQYF
TRBV5-6	-	-	TRBJ1-1	TGTGCCAGTAGCAGGAACACTGAAGCTTTCTTT	CASSRNTEAFF
TRBV20-1	-	TRBD2	TRBJ2-7	TGCAGTGCTATAGAATGGCTAGCGGGTACCTACGAGCAGTACTTC	CSAIEWLAGTYEQYF
TRBV7-9	-	-	TRBJ2-3	TGTGCCAGCAGCCCGCAGGGTATTGGAGATACGCAGTATTTT	CASSPQGIGDTQYF
TRBV11-3	-	-	TRBJ2-2	TGTGCCAGCAGCTTTCACACCGGGGAGCTGTTTTTT	CASSFHTGELFF
TRBV11-2	many	-	TRBJ1-4	TGTGCCAGCAGCTTAAGATATAATGAAAAACTGTTTTTT	CASSLRYNEKLFF
TRBV19	-	-	TRBJ1-5	TGTGCCAGTAAGAGGGGCCTCAAGACTAGTAGCAATCAGCCCCAGCATTTC	CASKRGLKTSSNQPQHF
TRBV6-1	-	TRBD1	TRBJ1-6	TGTGCCAGCAGACGCGGACAGGCGGGTTCACCCCTACACTTT	CASRRGQAGSPLHF
TRBV27	many	TRBD1	TRBJ2-7	TGTGCCAGCAGTCCACAGGGGGGAGCCTACGAGCAGTACTTC	CASSPQGGAYEQYF
TRBV27	-	TRBD2	TRBJ2-7	TGTGCTAGCAGGCGAGGAGTAGCGGGCGTCCCCTACGAGCAGTACTTC	CASRRGVAGVPYEQYF
TRBV5-1	medium-sized	-	TRBJ2-2	TGCGCCAGCGGGGCGGCATCGAACACCGGGGAGCTGTTTTTT	CASGAASNTGELFF
TRBV3-1	medium-sized	TRBD1	TRBJ2-3	TGTGCCAGCAGCCCCAGGGGGCTCGGCACAGATACGCAGTATTTT	CASSPRGLGTDTQYF
TRBV5-1	medium-sized	TRBD1	TRBJ1-6	TGCGCCAGCAGCTGGGGACAGGGTTCGGGTTCACCCCTCCACTTT	CASSWGQGSGSPLHF
TRBV10-3	many	TRBD2	TRBJ2-1	TGTGCCATTGCTCCGGGAGGCTACAATGAGCAGTTCTTC	CAIAPGGYNEQFF
TRBV11-2	-	TRBD1	TRBJ2-5	TGTGCCAGCAGCTCGACAGGGGGGACCCAGTACTTC	CASSSTGGTQYF
TRBV20-1	-	TRBD1	TRBJ1-2	TGCAGTGCTGTAGCGCCGGGACAGGAGGATATTAACTATGGCTACACCTTC	CSAVAPGQEDINYGYTF
TRBV11-2	many	-	TRBJ2-1	TGTGCCAGCAGCTTAAGCAGGTCGGTCCACAATGAGCAGTTCTTC	CASSLSRSVHNEQFF
TRBV27	many	TRBD1	TRBJ1-5	TGTGCCAGCAGTTTATCGGGACAGGTTCACCGGCCCCAGCATTTT	CASSLSGQVHRPQHF
TRBV18	many	-	TRBJ1-3	TGTGCCAGCTCACCACCCCTGGTCGAGAACACCATATATTTT	CASSPPLVENTIYF
TRBV5-1	few	-	TRBJ1-4	TGCGCCAGCAGCTTGTCAACAGGGAGTGAAAAACTGTTTTTT	CASSLSTGSEKLFF
TRBV6-1	-	-	TRBJ1-3	TGTGCCACCGACCGGAACTCTGGAAACACCATATATTTT	CATDRNSGNTIYF
TRBV6-2/TRBV6-3	-	-	TRBJ1-1	TGTGCCAGCATCACATCATGGTCGTGGACTGAAGCTTTCTTT	CASITSWSWTEAFF
TRBV28	-	-	TRBJ1-6	TGTGCCAGCAGACTGACAGGTGAGGGTTCACCACTCCACTTT	CASRLTGEGSPLHF
TRBV19	medium-sized	-	TRBJ1-2	TGTGCCAGTAGTCCCGAGGGGTCTTGGGGCTATGGCTACACCTTC	CASSPEGSWGYGYTF
TRBV28	medium-sized	TRBD1	TRBJ2-7	TGTGCCAGCAGTCTTGGACAGGGGGCATACGAGCAGTACTTC	CASSLGQGAYEQYF
TRBV6-1	medium-sized	-	TRBJ2-2	TGTGCCAGCAGTGGCCTGGGACGAGCCAACACCGGGGAGCTGTTTTTT	CASSGLGRANTGELFF
TRBV6-2/TRBV6-3	-	-	TRBJ2-2	TGTGCCAGCATTTACTCAGGTGGGGGCACCTGGGAGCTGTTTTTT	CASIYSGGGTWELFF
TRBV20-1	many	-	TRBJ1-5	TGCAGTGCTAGAGATCTGGGGAGGGGTGATCAGCCCCAGCATTTT	CSARDLGRGDQPQHF
TRBV11-2	-	-	TRBJ2-1	TGTGCCAGCAGCTTATCCACTAGCTACAATGAGCAGTTCTTC	CASSLSTSYNEQFF
TRBV27	-	-	TRBJ2-6	TGTGCCAGCAGTTTATTTGTCGACTACTCTGGGTCCAACGTCCTCACTTTC	CASSLFVDYSGSNVLTF
TRBV18	many	-	TRBJ1-2	TGTGCCAGCTCACCTTCTAGCGGTTTCTATGGCTACACCTTC	CASSPSSGFYGYTF
TRBV7-2	medium-sized	TRBD2	TRBJ2-2	TGTGCCAGCAGCCCATACAATAGCGGGGTAGTCACCGGGGAGCTGTTTTTT	CASSPYNSGVVTGELFF
TRBV7-8	medium-sized	-	TRBJ2-7	TGTGCCAGCAGCTTAGGTGGGACCGGCCTCTACGAGCAGTACTTC	CASSLGGTGLYEQYF
TRBV19	many	-	TRBJ2-7	TGTGCCAGTAGTCCAGTGGGGTCCCCCTACGAGCAGTACTTC	CASSPVGSPYEQYF
TRBV12-3/TRBV12-4	-	-	TRBJ2-5	TGTGCCAGCAGTTTGAGTGGGGGTGAGGAGACCCAGTACTTC	CASSLSGGEETQYF
TRBV10-3	-	-	TRBJ1-2	TGTGCCATCAGGGCACAGGGATCTGGGGAAGGCTACACCTTC	CAIRAQGSGEGYTF
TRBV6-5	-	TRBD2	TRBJ2-1	TGTGCCAGCAGTAGAGGGGAAGGGACTAGCGGGAGGGGTGAGCAGTTCTTC	CASSRGEGTSGRGEQFF
TRBV11-3	-	-	TRBJ2-1	TGTGCCAGCCGCAAGTCCGGAAAGAGCTCCTACAATGAGCAGTTCTTC	CASRKSGKSSYNEQFF
TRBV19	-	-	TRBJ1-2	TGTGCCAGTAGTCTTGCTGGAGGCTACACCTTC	CASSLAGGYTF
TRBV6-2/TRBV6-3	-	TRBD1	TRBJ1-5	TGTGCCAGCAGATCAGGGGGCGCGGGTCAGCCCCAGCATTTT	CASRSGGAGQPQHF
TRBV5-1	-	-	TRBJ2-3	TGCGCCAGCAGCTTGCTGGGAAACACAGATACGCAGTATTTT	CASSLLGNTDTQYF
TRBV6-5	-	-	TRBJ2-2	TGTGCCAGCAGTTACTCGGGCGTAACCGGGGAGCTGTTTTTT	CASSYSGVTGELFF
TRBV5-4	many	-	TRBJ2-2	TGTGCCAGCAGCTTGAACAGAGATTTCGGGGAGCTGTTTTTT	CASSLNRDFGELFF